These 7 T cell receptor beta chains were all obtained from the same sample, sequenced in a study of blood T cell repertoires in COVID-19. Repertoires were generated with immunoSEQ multiplex PCR, while TCRdb's copy carries only in-frame clones and drops some. There are about 380,000 clones in the sample; around 89% occur only once, and more than 0.95% lies in the top ten. Sequenced sample: PBMCs or T cells enriched from blood (not recorded which). These receptors were obtained from a woman aged 18-35 years who had recovered from COVID-19.

The V and J genes are TRBV4-1 and TRBJ1-2, with D unclear. Germline-derived CDR1 and CDR2 are MGHRA and YSYEKL. V shed 0 bases and J shed 8 bases, with 10 bases lying between them. The length of the CDR3 is 13 residues. The CDR3 sequence: CASSQDGSGGYTF. CDR3 in DNA: TGCGCCAGCAGCCAAGATGGGAGTGGAGGCTACACCTTC.

The chain recombines TRBV29-1 with TRBJ2-2; possibly TRBD1 for D (5 bases). V lost 2 bases and J 2 bases, leaving 12 bases between the germline ends. The CDR3 spans 15 residues. In germline, CDR1 is SQVTM, CDR2 ANQGSEA. This CDR3 reads CSVERQGTNTGELFF. The CDR3 DNA follows: TGCAGCGTTGAACGGCAGGGAACTAACACCGGGGAGCTGTTTTTT.

The chain uses TRBV30 and TRBJ1-1; D is unclear. CDR1 and CDR2 (germline): GTSNPN, SVGIG (reference sequence). The ends were cut back, 4 bases at V and 4 bases at J, with 13 bases in the middle. This CDR3 contains 13 residues. The CDR3 sequence is CAWIKKPGTEAFF. The CDR3 nucleotides read TGTGCCTGGATCAAAAAACCGGGCACTGAAGCTTTCTTT.

This chain joins TRBV6-5 and TRBJ2-1; 9 nucleotides align to TRBD1. The CDR3 has 15 residues. J lost 9 bases, V lost 11 bases, and 17 bases had no gene match. Per the germline V gene, CDR1 is MNHEY and CDR2 is SVGAGI. CDR3: CAVGPPGQGFREQFF. The CDR3, as DNA: TGTGCCGTAGGCCCACCGGGACAGGGTTTTCGTGAGCAGTTCTTC.

The chain couples TRBV4-3 to TRBJ2-1, with 10 bases matching TRBD2. Germline trimming cut 6 bases from V and 8 bases from J; bases unmatched to any gene: 16. Germline lookup yields CDR1 LGHNA and CDR2 YSLEER. This CDR3 has 17 amino acids. CDR3 coding DNA: TGCGCCAGCAGAGGAGAAGTCCTAGCGGGGGCCGGGGATGAGCAGTTCTTC. This gives the protein CASRGEVLAGAGDEQFF.

The chain recombines TRBV30 with TRBJ2-3; 12 bases agree with TRBD2. Trimming removed 0 bases from V and 0 bases from J; junction bases left unmatched: 13. Looked up from germline, CDR1 is GTSNPN and CDR2 is SVGIG (reference sequence). The CDR3 is 20 amino acids. The CDR3 sequence: CAWSVLGELAGGESTDTQYF. The CDR3 nucleotides are TGTGCCTGGAGTGTACTAGGTGAACTAGCGGGGGGAGAAAGCACAGATACGCAGTATTTT.

The V and J genes are TRBV19 and TRBJ2-1; D may be TRBD2 (6 bases). Germline-derived CDR1 and CDR2 are LNHDA and SQIVND (reference sequence). Trimming took 5 bases from V and 3 from J, leaving 11 bases between them. The CDR3 is 14 amino acids. CDR3 nucleotide sequence: TGTGCCAGTAGTCAAATAGCGGACTACAATGAGCAGTTCTTC. It translates to CASSQIADYNEQFF.